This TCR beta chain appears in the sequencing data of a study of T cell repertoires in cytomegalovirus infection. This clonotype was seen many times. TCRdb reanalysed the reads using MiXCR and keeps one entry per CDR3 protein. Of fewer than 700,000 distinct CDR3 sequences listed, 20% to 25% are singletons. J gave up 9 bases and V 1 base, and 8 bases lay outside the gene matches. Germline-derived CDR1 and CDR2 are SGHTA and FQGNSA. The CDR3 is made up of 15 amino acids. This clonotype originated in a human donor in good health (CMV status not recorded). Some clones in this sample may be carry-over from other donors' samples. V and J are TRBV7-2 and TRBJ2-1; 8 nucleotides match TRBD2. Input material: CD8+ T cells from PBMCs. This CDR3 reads CASSLESGGPSEQFF. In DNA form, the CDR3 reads TGTGCCAGCAGCTTAGAATCGGGGGGGCCCAGTGAGCAGTTCTTC.